These 13 T cell receptor beta chains were all obtained from the same sample, sequenced in a study of T-cell memory formation after mild COVID-19. TCRdb reanalysed the 5' RACE reads using MiXCR and keeps one entry per CDR3 protein. The data contain 250,000 to 400,000 distinct CDR3 sequences, over 11% of them singletons. Sequenced: PBMCs or a T cell subset sorted from them (not recorded which). The receptors originated from a man younger than 35 who had mild COVID-19 (a few samples of this study predate the infection). Cell type and time point are not known.

This clonotype was detected only a few times. V gene TRBV7-3 combines with J gene TRBJ2-1, with 8 positions matching TRBD2. Germline CDR1 reads SGHTA; CDR2 reads FQGTGA. The CDR3 has 15 residues. The V segment lost 5 bases and the J segment 4 bases; nucleotides outside the gene matches: 7. The CDR3 bases are TGTGCCAGCAGCCGCAGAGCGGGAGAGTACAATGAGCAGTTCTTC. It is translated as CASSRRAGEYNEQFF.

This clonotype was seen a few times. The chain has TRBV5-1 and TRBJ1-6; D remains ambiguous. The V gene lost 3 bases and the J gene lost 9 bases, with 19 bases spanning the gap. CDR3 size: 16 residues. Looked up from germline, CDR1 is SGHRS and CDR2 is YFSETQ. CDR3 loop: CASSYNDPVLGSPLHF. In nucleotides, the CDR3 is TGCGCCAGCAGCTACAACGACCCTGTATTGGGTTCACCCCTCCACTTT.

This clonotype came up a few times. V gene TRBV21-1 combines with J gene TRBJ2-5; no DNA check was done on the table's D call, TRBD2. TRBV21-1 is termed a pseudogene. The CDR3 has 20 amino acids. The CDR3: CASSKAAASGGPSREETQYF. The CDR3 region has the DNA TGTGCCAGCAGCAAAGCAGCGGCTAGCGGGGGGCCATCCAGAGAAGAGACCCAGTACTTC.

This clonotype appeared a few times. This chain uses TRBV24-1 with TRBJ2-2; no clear D. This CDR3 is built from 17 residues. Germline V CDR1 and CDR2: KGHDR, SFDVKD. Trimming left V 4 bases short and J 1 base short, with 15 bases between. The CDR3 DNA reads TGTGCCACCAGTGACCGAGGCCATGCTGGGAACACCGGGGAGCTGTTTTTT. Residues: CATSDRGHAGNTGELFF.

Only a few counts were recorded for this clonotype. This chain uses TRBV14 with TRBJ2-3; TRBD2 is a possible D gene (5 bases). The V gene's germline CDR1 is SGHDN and CDR2 FVKESK. The CDR3 spans 16 residues. Trimming cost V 5 bases and J 3 bases, with 18 bases left between them. CDR3 DNA sequence: TGTGCCAGCAGCAACACTAGTGCGGGTTTTACAGATACGCAGTATTTT. Translating gives CASSNTSAGFTDTQYF.

The sample holds a few counts of this clonotype. The chain carries TRBV4-3 and TRBJ2-4; 10 bases agree with TRBD1. The CDR3 has 19 residues. Germline trimming cut 7 bases from V and 1 base from J; bases unmatched to any gene: 16. Germline assignment: CDR1 LGHNA and CDR2 YSLEER. The CDR3 bases are TGCGCCAGCACCCTAGCCGGGACAGGGGATCCCGGGGCCAAAAACATTCAGTACTTC. Residues: CASTLAGTGDPGAKNIQYF.

In this sample, this clonotype turned up a few times. V and J are TRBV6-5 and TRBJ2-7, with TRBD1 identical over 12 bases. CDR3 size: 15 residues. The trim removed 5 bases at V and 4 bases at J, leaving 6 bases unmatched. Per germline, CDR1 MNHEY and CDR2 SVGAGI. CDR3 protein: CASSRGTGGAYEQYV. CDR3 nucleotides: TGTGCCAGCAGTCGCGGGACAGGGGGCGCTTACGAGCAGTACGTC.

J is TRBJ2-1 and V is TRBV7-9; the match to TRBD1 covers 8 bases. The CDR3 loop spans 13 amino acids. Germline CDR1 SEHNR, CDR2 FQNEAQ (reference sequence). The trim removed 7 bases at V and 7 bases at J, leaving 6 bases unmatched. CDR3 sequence (DNA): TGTGCCAGCACCAGGGGGCAGGAGAATGAGCAGTTCTTC. Amino acid sequence: CASTRGQENEQFF.

This chain uses TRBV4-3 with TRBJ1-6, with D perhaps matching TRBD1 (5 bases). Germline V gives CDR1 LGHNA, CDR2 YSLEER. CDR3 size: 16 residues. V lost 0 bases and J lost 4, with 10 bases in between. The CDR3 bases are TGCGCCAGCAGCCAAGAGGGCCGGGGGTATAATTCACCCCTCCACTTT. The encoded protein is CASSQEGRGYNSPLHF.

The chain employs TRBV11-2 and TRBJ2-1, with 7 bases aligning to TRBD2. J lost 4 bases, V lost 1 base, and 25 bases had no gene match. The CDR3 extends over 22 amino acids. CDR1 SGHAT and CDR2 FQNNGV come from the germline V gene. CDR3 DNA sequence: TGTGCCAGCAGCTTAGGCTTTAAGAGGTGGACTAGTGGCCCCCCGGAATACAATGAGCAGTTCTTC. It translates to CASSLGFKRWTSGPPEYNEQFF.

This clonotype has a handful of counts. The V gene is TRBV5-6, the J gene TRBJ2-5, with a tentative D call TRBD2 (5 bases). Germline loops: CDR1 SGHDT, CDR2 YYEEEE. Trimming stripped 5 bases from V and 2 bases from J, with 10 bases between. The CDR3 runs to 13 residues. This CDR3 reads CASRPLVQETQYF. For the CDR3, the DNA is TGTGCCAGCAGGCCACTAGTGCAAGAGACCCAGTACTTC.

This clonotype was counted only a few times. The genes are TRBV30 and TRBJ1-5; 7 positions match TRBD1. The CDR3 is 13 amino acids. The V gene's germline CDR1 is GTSNPN and CDR2 SVGIG (reference sequence). Losses at the gene ends were 6 bases for V and 11 bases for J; bases not matched to a gene: 13. The CDR3 reads CACSTGTPEAQHF. CDR3 DNA sequence: TGTGCCTGCTCGACAGGGACGCCGGAGGCCCAGCATTTT. Full variable domain (rest looked up from reference TRBV30 and TRBJ1-5): SQTIHQWPATLVQPVGSPLSLECTVEGTSNPNLYWYRQAAGRGLQLLFYSVGIGQISSEVPQNLSASRPQDRQFILSSKKLLLSDSGFYLCACSTGTPEAQHFGDGTRLSIL.

The rearrangement links TRBV7-6 to TRBJ2-2; no clear D gene. The germline V gene has CDR1 SGHVS and CDR2 FNYEAQ. The CDR3 runs 16 residues. The V end lost 2 bases, the J end lost 5 bases, and 15 bases lay between the germline ends. CDR3 DNA: TGTGCCAGCAGCTTAATCAGCCAGCCCCGAACCGGGGAGCTGTTTTTT. It encodes CASSLISQPRTGELFF.